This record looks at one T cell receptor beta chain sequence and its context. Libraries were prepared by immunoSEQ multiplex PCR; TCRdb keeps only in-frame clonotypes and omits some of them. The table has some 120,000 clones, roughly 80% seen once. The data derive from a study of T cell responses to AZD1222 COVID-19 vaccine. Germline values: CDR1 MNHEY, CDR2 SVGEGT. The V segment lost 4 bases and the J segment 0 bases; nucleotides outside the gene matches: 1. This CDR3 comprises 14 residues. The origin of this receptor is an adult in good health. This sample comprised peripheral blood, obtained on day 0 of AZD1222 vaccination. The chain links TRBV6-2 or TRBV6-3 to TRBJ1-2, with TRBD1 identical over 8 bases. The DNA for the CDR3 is TGTGCCAGCAGTTGGACAGGGCCTAACTATGGCTACACCTTC. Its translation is CASSWTGPNYGYTF.